A selection of T cell receptor beta chains follows, all from one sample in a study of OX40 agonist ivuxolimab in advanced cancers. Sequencing used immunoSEQ multiplex PCR; TCRdb keeps in-frame clones, though not all of them. Among roughly 80,000 clones listed, around four fifths were seen once. Sequencing was performed on CD4+ or CD8+ T cells sorted from blood, taken in a trial of the OX40 agonist ivuxolimab. The receptors come from an adult with an advanced solid tumor such as melanoma, head and neck, liver or kidney cancer. Each CDR3 is given with its conserved first and last residue. A D gene is named only where the DNA matches it firmly. Clone size is stated in some rows and not others, as once, few, many or a class when expanded.

>TRBV5-4|TRBJ1-6|-|-
CASSLGRVSSYNSPLHF
TGTGCCAGCAGCTTGGGACGGGTGAGCTCCTATAATTCACCCCTCCACTTT
>TRBV15|TRBJ1-6|-|TRBD1
CATSRDQGVNSPLHF
TGTGCCACCAGCAGAGATCAGGGGGTTAATTCACCCCTCCACTTT
>TRBV5-4|TRBJ2-6|-|-
CASSLDKSSGANVLTF
TGTGCCAGCAGCTTGGACAAGAGCTCTGGGGCCAACGTCCTGACTTTC
>TRBV6-6|TRBJ1-5|once|-
CASRRRGQPGNQPQHF
TGTGCCAGCAGGAGAAGGGGTCAACCCGGCAATCAGCCCCAGCATTTT
>TRBV5-4|TRBJ1-6|-|-
CASSLEEGTALHF
TGTGCCAGCAGCTTGGAGGAGGGAACGGCCCTCCACTTT
>TRBV7-2|TRBJ1-6|many|-
CASSPTRSPLHF
TGTGCCAGCAGCCCCACCAGATCACCCCTCCACTTT
>TRBV6-5|TRBJ2-7|-|TRBD1
CASSYSVGTGGYEQYF
TGTGCCAGCAGTTACTCGGTGGGGACAGGAGGCTACGAGCAGTACTTC
>TRBV7-2|TRBJ1-5|-|-
CASSLRQLSNQPQHF
TGTGCCAGCAGCCTACGACAGCTTAGCAATCAGCCCCAGCATTTT
>TRBV11-2|TRBJ2-7|-|TRBD1
CASSLAGQYEQYF
TGTGCCAGCAGCTTAGCGGGACAGTACGAGCAGTACTTC
>TRBV27|TRBJ1-1|-|TRBD1
CASSLSMWTGASSEAFF
TGTGCCAGCAGTTTATCGATGTGGACAGGGGCGTCAAGTGAAGCTTTCTTT
>TRBV15|TRBJ1-4|few|-
CATSRDDMWTPNEKLFF
TGTGCCACCAGCAGAGACGATATGTGGACACCTAATGAAAAACTGTTTTTT
>TRBV18|TRBJ2-5|-|-
CASSRDVQETQYF
TGTGCCAGCTCACGAGACGTTCAAGAGACCCAGTACTTC
>TRBV6-5|TRBJ2-2|-|-
CASRPRRIGTGELFF
TGTGCCAGCAGACCACGGAGGATTGGCACCGGGGAGCTGTTTTTT
>TRBV5-4|TRBJ2-5|-|TRBD2
CASSPGLAGGIQETQYF
TGTGCCAGCAGCCCAGGACTAGCGGGGGGGATCCAAGAGACCCAGTACTTC
>TRBV19|TRBJ1-6|-|TRBD1
CASSSNRDRGFSYNSPLHF
TGTGCCAGTAGTTCGAACCGGGACAGGGGGTTCTCCTATAATTCACCCCTCCACTTT
>TRBV4-3|TRBJ1-4|once|-
CASSRGGAGEKLFF
TGCGCCAGCAGCCGAGGGGGGGCGGGTGAAAAACTGTTTTTT
>TRBV4-2|TRBJ1-6|-|-
CASSQEFSQSGNSPLHF
TGTGCCAGCAGCCAAGAGTTCTCCCAGAGTGGTAATTCACCCCTCCACTTT
>TRBV18|TRBJ1-2|few|-
CASSPQADTNGYTF
TGTGCCAGCTCACCACAAGCAGATACTAATGGCTACACCTTC
>TRBV14|TRBJ2-3|-|TRBD1
CASSLLGQGGDTQYF
TGTGCCAGCAGCCTCCTAGGACAGGGCGGAGATACGCAGTATTTT
>TRBV7-9|TRBJ2-3|-|-
CASSFEKSTDTQYF
TGTGCCAGCAGCTTCGAGAAAAGCACAGATACGCAGTATTTT
>TRBV6-5|TRBJ2-2|-|-
CASSLQGANTGELFF
TGTGCCAGCAGCCTACAGGGCGCGAACACCGGGGAGCTGTTTTTT
>TRBV4-3|TRBJ2-5|-|-
CASSHGPGQQETQYF
TGCGCCAGCAGCCACGGGCCTGGACAGCAAGAGACCCAGTACTTC